This T cell receptor (beta chain) came from a study of T cell responses to AZD1222 COVID-19 vaccine. Here immunoSEQ multiplex PCR was the method, and the copy in TCRdb shows in-frame clones only, minus some. The sample includes about 100,000 clones, around 90% seen only once; the top ten take roughly 2%. Germline loops: CDR1 MNHEY, CDR2 SVGAGI. V trimming: 5 bases; J trimming: 10 bases; junction bases outside the gene matches: 8. The length of the CDR3 is 14 residues. V and J are TRBV6-5 and TRBJ1-6, with 7 positions matching TRBD1. Sequenced material: peripheral blood, taken on day 0 of AZD1222 vaccination. This TCR came from an adult in good health. CDR3 DNA: TGTGCCAGCAGTAGACAGGGCTCGGGCTCACCCCTCCACTTT. Its translation: CASSRQGSGSPLHF.